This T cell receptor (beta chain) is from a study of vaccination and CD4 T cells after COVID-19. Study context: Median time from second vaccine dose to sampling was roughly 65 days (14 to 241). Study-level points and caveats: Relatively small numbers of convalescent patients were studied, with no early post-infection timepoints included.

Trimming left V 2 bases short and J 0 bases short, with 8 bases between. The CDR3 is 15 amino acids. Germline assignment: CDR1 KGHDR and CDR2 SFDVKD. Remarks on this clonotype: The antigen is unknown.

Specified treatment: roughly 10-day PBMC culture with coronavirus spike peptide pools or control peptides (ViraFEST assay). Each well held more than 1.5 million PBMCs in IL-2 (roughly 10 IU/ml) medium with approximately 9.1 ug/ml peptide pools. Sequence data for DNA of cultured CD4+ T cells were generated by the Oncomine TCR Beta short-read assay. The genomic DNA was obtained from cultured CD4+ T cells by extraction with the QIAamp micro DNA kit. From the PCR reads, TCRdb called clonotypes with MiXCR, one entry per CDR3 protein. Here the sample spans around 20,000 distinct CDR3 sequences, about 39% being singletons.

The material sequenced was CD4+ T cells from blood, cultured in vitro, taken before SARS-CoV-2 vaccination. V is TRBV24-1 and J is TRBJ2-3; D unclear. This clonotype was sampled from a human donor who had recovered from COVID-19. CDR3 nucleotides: TGTGCCACCAGTGATTATAAGACTAGCACAGATACGCAGTATTTT. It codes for CATSDYKTSTDTQYF.